This entry concerns a single TCR beta chain. Its specificity is unknown. The CDR3 is made up of 13 amino acids. CDR1 is PRHDT, CDR2 FYEKMQ, per germline (reference sequence). V was pared by 5 bases and J by 1 base, with 7 bases between. The sample belongs to a study of T cell responses to AZD1222 COVID-19 vaccine. Study information: Timing groups of about 4 and about 12 weeks for second doses were pooled. Study outcomes and limitations: With two AZD1222 doses given, Spike-specific TCR breadth and depth both rose. Across spike, vaccine-associated CD4 TCRs were found, dominant at 160-218 and 743-854.

Sequenced by immunoSEQ multiplex PCR; TCRdb stores in-frame clones only, minus some. Among tens of thousands of clones listed, roughly 84% were seen once. Sequenced here: peripheral blood, sampled on day 0 of AZD1222 vaccination. The chain uses TRBV13 and TRBJ2-3; D is perhaps TRBD1 or TRBD2 (5 bases each). The origin of this receptor is an adult in good health. CDR3 bases: TGTGCCAGCAGCCCGGGGCGCACAGATACGCAGTATTTT. Encoded protein: CASSPGRTDTQYF. The entire variable domain, with the rest obtained from reference TRBV13 and TRBJ2-3, is as follows: AAGVIQSPRHLIKEKRETATLKCYPIPRHDTVYWYQQGPGQDPQFLISFYEKMQSDKGSIPDRFSAQQFSDYHSELNMSSLELGDSALYFCASSPGRTDTQYFGPGTRLTVL.